Listed below are T cell receptor beta chains from one sample, sequenced in a study of blood T cell repertoires in COVID-19. Data came from immunoSEQ multiplex PCR; TCRdb stores just in-frame clones and leaves some out. The table has approximately 270,000 clones, 75% to 90% seen once. What was sequenced was peripheral blood. The source of these receptors is a man aged 50-59 years with acute or convalescent COVID-19. The CDR3 runs from the conserved cysteine through the conserved F or W. A D gene is named only where the DNA matches it firmly. Rows may omit the clone size; those that give it use once, few, many or a size class.

TRBJ1-5 TRBV27 NA NA CASSLWGQGGFGNQPQHF TGTGCCAGCAGTTTATGGGGTCAGGGAGGGTTCGGCAATCAGCCCCAGCATTTT
TRBJ1-1 TRBV5-1 NA NA CASSLTGRNTEAFF TGCGCCAGCAGCTTAACAGGAAGGAACACTGAAGCTTTCTTT
TRBJ2-1 TRBV7-3 TRBD2 NA CASSLGLGQFF TGTGCCAGCAGCCTAGGACTAGGGCAGTTCTTC
TRBJ2-1 TRBV9 NA NA CASSVRGSSYNEQFF TGTGCCAGCAGCGTCCGGGGGAGCTCCTACAATGAGCAGTTCTTC
TRBJ1-1 TRBV3-1/TRBV3-2 TRBD1 NA CASSQAGGQGYIDTEAFF TGTGCCAGCAGCCAAGCAGGGGGACAGGGGTACATAGACACTGAAGCTTTCTTT
TRBJ2-5 TRBV7-7 NA NA CASSLGGGRMETQYF TGTGCTAGCAGCTTAGGGGGGGGCCGGATGGAGACCCAGTACTTC
TRBJ2-5 TRBV5-1 NA NA CASSAEWGGQGTQYF TGCGCCAGCAGCGCGGAATGGGGGGGGCAGGGGACCCAGTACTTC
TRBJ2-3 TRBV14 NA once CASSQGQGRTDTQYF TGTGCCAGCAGCCAAGGGCAGGGAAGGACAGATACGCAGTATTTT
TRBJ2-2 TRBV18 TRBD1 NA CASPPFRTGGPPNTGELFF TGTGCCAGCCCCCCATTCAGGACAGGGGGCCCCCCGAACACCGGGGAGCTGTTTTTT
TRBJ2-2 TRBV18 TRBD1 NA CASSPRGQGNTGELFF TGTGCCAGCTCACCACGGGGACAGGGGAACACCGGGGAGCTGTTTTTT